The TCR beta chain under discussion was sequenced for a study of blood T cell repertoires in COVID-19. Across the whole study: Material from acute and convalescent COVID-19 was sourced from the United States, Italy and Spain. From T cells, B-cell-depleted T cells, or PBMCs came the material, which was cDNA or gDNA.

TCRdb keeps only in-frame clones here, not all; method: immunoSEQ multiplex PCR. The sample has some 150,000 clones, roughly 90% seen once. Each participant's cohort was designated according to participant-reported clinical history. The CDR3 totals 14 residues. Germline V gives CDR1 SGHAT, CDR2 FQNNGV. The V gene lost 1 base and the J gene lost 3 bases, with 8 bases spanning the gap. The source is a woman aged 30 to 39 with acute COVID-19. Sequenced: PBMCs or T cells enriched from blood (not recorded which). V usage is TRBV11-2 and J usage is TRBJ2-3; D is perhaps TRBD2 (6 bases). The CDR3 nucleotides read TGTGCCAGCAGCTTAGGGGCGGGAACAGATACGCAGTATTTT. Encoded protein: CASSLGAGTDTQYF.